The entry below gives a single TCR beta chain sequence along with its context. Its antigen is currently not known. No clone much larger than this one lies a single base away; base qualities are absent. The approximately 90 tumor samples underwent high-throughput TCR profiling with ImmunoSEQ. Regarding the original processing steps: Richness (unique productive sequences), clonality, evenness and relatedness were included as repertoire diversity metrics, and similarity between samples was assessed with the Bhattacharyya coefficient. A sensitivity analysis that removed TCRs with fewer than two reads produced consistent conclusions. TCRdb provides this immuneACCESS table in a form limited to in-frame rearrangements. Some clones are lacking; in checked studies, under half of them reflect an unresolved V gene, and why the rest are absent is not known. V, J and clone size are those of that table, while D and trimming were read from the DNA. This sample is represented by 10,000 to 13,000 clones; less than 90% of them were singletons. Clones ranked in the top ten supply 6.5% to 7.5% of the sample.

From the cysteine up to the phenylalanine, the CDR3 has a length of 14 residues. CDR3 DNA is the only sequence kept; it has 42 bases, read in frame from the first base. Via the germline V gene, CDR1 is MNHNS and CDR2 SASEGT. At the junction V is shortened by 5 bases and J by 0 bases, with 11 bases in between. The data derive from a study of high-grade serous ovarian cancer treatment subgroups (dated by TCRdb to about 2021). Study-wide context: On average, each sample produced some 14,000 sequencing reads and approximately 8,100 unique TCR beta rearrangements. TCR beta repertoires were profiled in patients with high-grade serous ovarian cancer who were grouped, under a laparoscopic triage algorithm, by complete gross resection or by neoadjuvant chemotherapy response. A cohort of some 30 patients was included: some 10 with no residual disease after primary surgery (R0), some 10 who were excellent NACT responders, and some 10 who were poor NACT responders. Each patient contributed one primary tumor and two metastatic tumor samples, giving about 83 samples in total. Study-wide findings and limitations: The TCR repertoire analyses centered on CDR3, leaving CDR1 and CDR2 unanalyzed. Spatial information was not captured by bulk tumor TCR sequencing, so insight into HGSC tumor complexity and diversity was limited. Repertoire similarity between tumors from the same patient ranged from 0.11 to 0.79, while tumors from different patients showed almost no similarity. TCR clonal relatedness showed a positive correlation with neoantigen level and a trend toward positive correlation with copy number variation and mutation load from whole-genome sequencing.

Tumor samples were obtained before definitive surgery or chemotherapy. Genomic DNA extraction was performed by the MD Anderson Biospecimen Extraction Resource, and TCR sequencing was carried out by the MD Anderson Cancer Genomics Laboratory. The sequence joins TRBV6-1 to TRBJ2-7; the D segment may tentatively be TRBD1 or TRBD2, each giving 5 matched bases. The sequencing sample was made of tumor tissue. This clonotype was sampled from a human donor with high-grade serous ovarian cancer. The CDR3 corresponds to CASSLRDGSYEQYF. The nucleotides are TGTGCCAGCAGTCTCCGGGACGGCTCCTACGAGCAGTACTTC.